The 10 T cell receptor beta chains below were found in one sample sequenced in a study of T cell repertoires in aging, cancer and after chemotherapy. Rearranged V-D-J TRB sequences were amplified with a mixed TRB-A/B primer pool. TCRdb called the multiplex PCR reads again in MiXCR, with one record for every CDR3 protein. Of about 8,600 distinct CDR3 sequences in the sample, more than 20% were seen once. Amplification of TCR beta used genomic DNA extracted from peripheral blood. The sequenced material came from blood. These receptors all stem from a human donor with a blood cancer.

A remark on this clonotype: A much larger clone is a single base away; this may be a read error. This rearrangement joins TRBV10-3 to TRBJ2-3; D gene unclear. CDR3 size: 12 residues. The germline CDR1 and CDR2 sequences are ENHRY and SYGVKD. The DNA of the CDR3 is TGTGCCATCAGTGCGACCACAGATAGGCAGTATTTT. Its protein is CAISATTDRQYF.

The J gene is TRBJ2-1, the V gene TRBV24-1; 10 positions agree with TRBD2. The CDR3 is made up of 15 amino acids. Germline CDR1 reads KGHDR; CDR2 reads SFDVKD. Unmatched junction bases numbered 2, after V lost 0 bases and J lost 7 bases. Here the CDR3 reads CATSDLSSGRNEQFF. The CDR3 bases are TGTGCCACCAGTGATTTGTCTAGCGGGAGAAATGAGCAGTTCTTC.

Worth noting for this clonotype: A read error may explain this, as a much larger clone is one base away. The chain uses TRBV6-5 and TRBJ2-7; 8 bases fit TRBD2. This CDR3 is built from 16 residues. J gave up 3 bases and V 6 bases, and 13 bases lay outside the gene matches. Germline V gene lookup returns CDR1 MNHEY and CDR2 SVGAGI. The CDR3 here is CASRPPPGTRYYEQYF. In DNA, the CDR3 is TGTGCCAGCAGGCCGCCCCCCGGGACTAGATACTACGAGCAGTACTTC.

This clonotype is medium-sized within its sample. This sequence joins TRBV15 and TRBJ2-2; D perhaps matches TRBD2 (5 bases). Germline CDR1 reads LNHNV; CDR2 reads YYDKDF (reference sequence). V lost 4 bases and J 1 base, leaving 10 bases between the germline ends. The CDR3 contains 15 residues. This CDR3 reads CATSKSGLNTGELFF. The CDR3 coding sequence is TGTGCCACCAGCAAGAGCGGCTTGAACACCGGGGAGCTGTTTTTT. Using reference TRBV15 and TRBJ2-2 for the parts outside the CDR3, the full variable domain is DAMVIQNPRYQVTQFGKPVTLSCSQTLNHNVMYWYQQKSSQAPKLLFHYYDKDFNNEADTPDNFQSRRPNTSFCFLDIRSPGLGDTAMYLCATSKSGLNTGELFFGEGSRLTVL.

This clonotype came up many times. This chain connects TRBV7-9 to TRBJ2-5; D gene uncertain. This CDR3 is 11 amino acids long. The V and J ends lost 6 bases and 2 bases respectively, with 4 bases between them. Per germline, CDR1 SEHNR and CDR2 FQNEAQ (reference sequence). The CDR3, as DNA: TGTGCCAGCAGGGGTCAAGAGACCCAGTACTTC. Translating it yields CASRGQETQYF.

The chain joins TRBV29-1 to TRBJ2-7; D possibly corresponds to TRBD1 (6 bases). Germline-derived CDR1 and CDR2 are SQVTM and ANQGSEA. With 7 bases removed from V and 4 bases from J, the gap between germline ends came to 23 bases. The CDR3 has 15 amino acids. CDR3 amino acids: CSGGDWDGQTYEQYF. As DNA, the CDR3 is TGCAGCGGTGGGGATTGGGACGGACAGACTTACGAGCAGTACTTC.

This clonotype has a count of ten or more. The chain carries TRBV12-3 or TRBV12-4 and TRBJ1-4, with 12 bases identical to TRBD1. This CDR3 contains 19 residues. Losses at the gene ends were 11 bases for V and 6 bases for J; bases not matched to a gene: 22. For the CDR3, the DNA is TGTGCCGGGGGTCCGGGACAGGGGGCGCATTTTAGGGGGGATGAAAAACTGTTTTTT. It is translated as CAGGPGQGAHFRGDEKLFF.

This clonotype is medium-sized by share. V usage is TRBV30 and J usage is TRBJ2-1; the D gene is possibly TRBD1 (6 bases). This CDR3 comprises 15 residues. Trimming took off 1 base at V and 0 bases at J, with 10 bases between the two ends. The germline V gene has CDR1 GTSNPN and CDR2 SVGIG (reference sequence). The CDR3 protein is CAWSDTGISYNEQFF. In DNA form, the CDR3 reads TGTGCCTGGAGTGACACAGGGATCTCCTACAATGAGCAGTTCTTC.

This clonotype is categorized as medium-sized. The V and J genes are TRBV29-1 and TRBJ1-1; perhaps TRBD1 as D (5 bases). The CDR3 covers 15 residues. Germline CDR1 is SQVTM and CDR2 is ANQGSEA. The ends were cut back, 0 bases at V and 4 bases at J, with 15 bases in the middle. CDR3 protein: CSVEDLNPQGTEAFF. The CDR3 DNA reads TGCAGCGTTGAAGATCTGAACCCCCAGGGCACTGAAGCTTTCTTT.

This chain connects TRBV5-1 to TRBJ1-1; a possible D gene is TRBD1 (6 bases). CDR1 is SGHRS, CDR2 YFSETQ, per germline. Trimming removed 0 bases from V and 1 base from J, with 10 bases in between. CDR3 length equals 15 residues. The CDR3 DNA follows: TGCGCCAGCAGCTTGGGGGGGGCTGGGAACACTGAAGCTTTCTTT. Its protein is CASSLGGAGNTEAFF.